These 20 T cell receptor beta chains were sequenced from one sample in a study of read filtering for tumor transcriptome and immune sequencing. Molecular barcoded adaptors covering alpha/delta and beta/gamma chains were used on 400 to 450 ng RNA. MiXCR, run by TCRdb on the reads, gives a single entry per CDR3 protein. Here the sample spans roughly 90,000 distinct CDR3 sequences, roughly 12% being singletons. What was sequenced was a population of CD138-negative cells sorted from bone marrow. The receptor source for this set is a donor aged 40 or over with multiple myeloma.

As concerns this clonotype: A much larger clone lies a single base off, so this may be a read error. This chain uses TRBV5-1 with TRBJ2-1; D tentatively fits TRBD1 or TRBD2 (5 bases each). CDR1 is SGHRS and CDR2 is YFSETQ in the germline V gene. This CDR3 has 15 residues. DNA for the CDR3: TGCGCCAGCAGCTCGCGATTAGGGACGGACAATGGGCAGTTCTTC. Encoded protein: CASSSRLGTDNGQFF.

This clonotype was counted at least ten times. This chain uses TRBV29-1 with TRBJ2-1; D possibly corresponds to TRBD2 (6 bases). The CDR3 is 13 amino acids. V shed 5 bases and J shed 0 bases, with 8 bases lying between them. The germline V gene has CDR1 SQVTM and CDR2 ANQGSEA. CDR3 in amino acids: CSVTAGSYNEQFF. The CDR3 bases are TGCAGCGTTACAGCGGGCTCCTACAATGAGCAGTTCTTC.

V gene TRBV2 combines with J gene TRBJ2-5; 8 positions agree with TRBD1. CDR1 SNHLY and CDR2 FYNNEI come from the germline V gene. V lost 6 bases, J lost 6 bases, and 12 bases stayed unmatched. There are 15 residues in the CDR3. Here the CDR3 DNA reads TGTGCCAGCAGATCAACGGACAGGGTCGGCCAGACCCAGTACTTC. It specifies CASRSTDRVGQTQYF.

This clonotype was seen more than once but under ten times. The chain recombines TRBV20-1 with TRBJ2-1; 8 nucleotides line up with TRBD2. The CDR3 runs 14 residues. The V gene's germline CDR1 is DFQATT and CDR2 SNEGSKA (reference sequence). V was pared by 0 bases and J by 12 bases, with 10 bases of the junction left unmatched. The CDR3 is CSARDREGLRAQFF. The CDR3 DNA is TGCAGTGCTAGAGACCGGGAGGGTTTGCGGGCGCAGTTCTTC.

In its sample, this clonotype was seen many times. V is TRBV29-1 and J is TRBJ2-3; D unclear. V shed 0 bases and J shed 2 bases, with 6 bases lying between them. In germline, CDR1 is SQVTM, CDR2 ANQGSEA. The CDR3 spans 13 residues. CDR3 in amino acids: CSVEELLTDTQYF. CDR3 coding DNA: TGCAGCGTTGAAGAACTGCTCACAGATACGCAGTATTTT.

The table lists this clonotype with a few counts. The chain carries TRBV28 and TRBJ1-5; D remains unclear. The V gene lost 7 bases and the J gene lost 0 bases, with 10 bases spanning the gap. CDR3 size: 14 residues. Germline assignment: CDR1 MDHEN and CDR2 SYDVKM. DNA of the CDR3: TGTGCCAGCACGCAGAGTTATAGCAATCAGCCCCAGCATTTT. Protein sequence: CASTQSYSNQPQHF.

In its sample, this clonotype was seen many times. CDR3 amino acids: CASGHLDRVSGKLFF. The CDR3 nucleotides read TGTGCCAGCGGGCATCTCGACAGGGTATCCGGAAAACTGTTTTTT. V gene TRBV12-3 or TRBV12-4 combines with J gene TRBJ1-4; TRBD1 aligns across 7 bases. CDR3 length equals 15 residues. V trimming: 8 bases; J trimming: 10 bases; junction bases outside the gene matches: 16.

Comment on this clonotype: One end of the junction is discordant with germline, which a read error may explain. The CDR3 region has the DNA TGCGCCGGCAGCTTGGAGACTAGCGGCTACAATAAGCAGTTCTTC. Protein sequence: CAGSLETSGYNKQFF. The chain combines TRBV5-1 with TRBJ2-1; 9 bases are a match to TRBD2. CDR1 and CDR2 from the germline V gene are SGHRS and YFSETQ. CDR3 length equals 15 residues.

This clonotype was picked up many times. The chain joins TRBV20-1 to TRBJ2-1, with D maybe TRBD1 (5 bases). V was clipped by 0 bases and J by 5 bases, with 11 bases between them. CDR3 length equals 14 residues. Germline V gene sequence: CDR1 DFQATT, CDR2 SNEGSKA (reference sequence). The CDR3 DNA sequence: TGCAGTGCTAGAGATTCCAGGGCTGACAATGAGCAGTTCTTC. It is translated as CSARDSRADNEQFF.

This clonotype was detected many times. The chain employs TRBV7-3 and TRBJ2-5; D perhaps matches TRBD1 (5 bases). CDR3 length: 13 residues. Trimming removed 3 bases at V and 3 bases at J, with 8 bases between. Germline CDR1 SGHTA, CDR2 FQGTGA. The CDR3: CASSFGREETQYF. DNA of the CDR3: TGTGCCAGCAGCTTCGGCAGGGAAGAGACCCAGTACTTC. Variable domain in full (rest from reference TRBV7-3 and TRBJ2-5): GAGVSQTPSNKVTEKGKYVELRCDPISGHTALYWYRQSLGQGPEFLIYFQGTGAADDSGLPNDRFFAVRPEGSVSTLKIQRTERGDSAVYLCASSFGREETQYFGPGTRLLVL.

This clonotype was counted at least ten times. The V and J genes are TRBV28 and TRBJ2-5, with unresolved D. Per the germline V gene, CDR1 is MDHEN and CDR2 is SYDVKM. The CDR3 loop spans 14 amino acids. V gave up 6 bases and J gave up 5 bases, with 16 bases separating them. The CDR3 loop is CASSPPGMGETQYF. CDR3 sequence (DNA): TGTGCCAGCAGCCCCCCTGGTATGGGGGAGACCCAGTACTTC.

This clonotype was seen ten or more times. The rearrangement joins TRBV5-1 to TRBJ2-5; 13 bases match TRBD2. Trimming took 4 bases from V and 1 from J; bases not matched to a gene: 10. Per the germline V gene, CDR1 is SGHRS and CDR2 is YFSETQ. This CDR3 contains 18 residues. The CDR3 DNA reads as TGCGCCAGCAGCCCCCTGACTAGCGGGAGGCCGTTCCAAGAGACCCAGTACTTC. Protein product: CASSPLTSGRPFQETQYF. Drawing the rest from reference TRBV5-1 and TRBJ2-5, the complete variable domain is KAGVTQTPRYLIKTRGQQVTLSCSPISGHRSVSWYQQTPGQGLQFLFEYFSETQRNKGNFPGRFSGRQFSNSRSEMNVSTLELGDSALYLCASSPLTSGRPFQETQYFGPGTRLLVL.

This clonotype was counted ten times or more. The chain has TRBV28 and TRBJ1-5; TRBD1 might be the D (5 bases). The CDR3 has 15 amino acids. Trimming took off 2 bases at V and 6 bases at J, with 14 bases between the two ends. CDR1 and CDR2 (germline): MDHEN, SYDVKM. The CDR3 is CASSLTFFGAQPQHF. CDR3 DNA: TGTGCCAGCAGTTTAACATTCTTCGGGGCTCAGCCCCAGCATTTT.

This clonotype was found many times. The V call is TRBV20-1, the J call TRBJ2-7; 11 positions agree with TRBD2. CDR3 length equals 15 residues. Trimming removed 6 bases from V and 0 bases from J; junction bases left unmatched: 7. CDR1 and CDR2 from the germline V gene are DFQATT and SNEGSKA (reference sequence). The CDR3 nucleotides are TGCAGTGCCGGGACTAGCGGAAAGAGCTCCTACGAGCAGTACTTC. Amino acid sequence: CSAGTSGKSSYEQYF.

This clonotype was counted a few times. This sequence joins TRBV5-1 and TRBJ2-3, with 11 nucleotides matching TRBD2. Germline loops: CDR1 SGHRS, CDR2 YFSETQ. Losses at the gene ends were 5 bases for V and 5 bases for J; bases not matched to a gene: 7. CDR3 length equals 15 residues. The CDR3 region has the DNA TGCGCCAGCAGTCCCACTAGCGGGAGTGAAGATACGCAGTATTTT. This gives the protein CASSPTSGSEDTQYF.

This clonotype has at least ten counts. The V call is TRBV20-1, the J call TRBJ2-7; D might be TRBD1 (5 bases). The germline CDR1 and CDR2 sequences are DFQATT and SNEGSKA (reference sequence). The CDR3 spans 15 residues. The V gene lost 1 base and the J gene lost 2 bases, with 15 bases spanning the gap. The CDR3 nucleotides read TGCAGTGCTAGAGTCCCCACTATAGGGGCCTACGAGCAGTACTTC. Encoded protein: CSARVPTIGAYEQYF.

Ten or more counts support this clonotype. In nucleotides, the CDR3 is TGTGCCACCAGCAGGAACCGGGAAACTGAAGCTTTCTTT. It encodes CATSRNRETEAFF. This rearrangement joins TRBV15 to TRBJ1-1; D unclear. This CDR3 contains 13 residues. V was trimmed by 3 bases and J by 5 bases, leaving 10 bases between them. CDR1 is LNHNV and CDR2 is YYDKDF in the germline V gene (reference sequence). Full variable domain (outside the CDR3, taken from reference TRBV15 and TRBJ1-1): DAMVIQNPRYQVTQFGKPVTLSCSQTLNHNVMYWYQQKSSQAPKLLFHYYDKDFNNEADTPDNFQSRRPNTSFCFLDIRSPGLGDTAMYLCATSRNRETEAFFGQGTRLTVV.

There are many counts of this clonotype. The rearrangement joins TRBV2 to TRBJ1-5; TRBD1 is a possible D gene (6 bases). This CDR3 is built from 15 residues. The V end lost 6 bases, the J end lost 3 bases, and 15 bases lay between the germline ends. Germline CDR1 reads SNHLY; CDR2 reads FYNNEI. CDR3 DNA: TGTGCCAGCAGGGTATTACAGGGATCCAATCAGCCCCAGCATTTT. Translation gives CASRVLQGSNQPQHF.

In this sample, this clonotype turned up many times. V usage is TRBV11-3 and J usage is TRBJ2-3; TRBD2 agrees at 7 bases. Germline V gives CDR1 SGHNT, CDR2 YENEEA. The CDR3 has 15 amino acids. Trimming removed 2 bases from V and 4 bases from J; junction bases left unmatched: 6. As DNA, the CDR3 is TGTGCCAGCAGCTTAAGAGCGGGAAGCGCAGATACGCAGTATTTT. Translated: CASSLRAGSADTQYF.

This clonotype turned up a few times. The chain is built from TRBV7-3 and TRBJ2-5, with TRBD1 as a possible D gene (6 bases). Trimming removed 5 bases from V and 5 bases from J, with 12 bases in between. Germline CDR1 SGHTA, CDR2 FQGTGA. The CDR3 contains 13 residues. Written as DNA, the CDR3 is TGTGCCAGCAGCCGACAGGTGGGGGAGACCCAGTACTTC. Translation: CASSRQVGETQYF.